This TCR beta chain stems from a study of response to subunit inactivated influenza vaccine. This clonotype has more than one count but fewer than ten. In TCRdb, the RT-PCR reads were re-called with MiXCR into one record per CDR3 protein. The sample includes 160,000 or so distinct CDR3 sequences, approximately 10% of them seen just once. The germline CDR1 and CDR2 sequences are MNHEY and SMNVEV (reference sequence). The CDR3 sequence is 17 residues long. Trimming shortened V by 2 bases and J by 8 bases, and 22 bases separated the two germline ends. The sample consisted of non-naive T cells sorted from PBMCs, taken roughly 6 weeks after vaccination. The chain combines TRBV27 with TRBJ2-1; D tentatively fits TRBD1 or TRBD2 (6 bases each). This receptor was identified in a middle-aged man who received an inactivated influenza vaccine. CDR3 DNA: TGTGCCAGCAGTTTAACCCCTGAGGGGGGCTTCATCGATGAGCAGTTCTTC. Its protein product is CASSLTPEGGFIDEQFF.